A single sample is the source of the 15 T cell receptor beta chains below, sequenced in a study of tumor-infiltrating lymphocytes in localized non-small cell lung cancer. Measured with immunoSEQ multiplex PCR; TCRdb has only the in-frame clones, and not every one. The sample holds roughly 15,000 clones, around 75% seen once. Material: lung tumor tissue. These receptors came from a human donor with non-small cell lung cancer.

This clone has just a few counts. The chain uses TRBV27 and TRBJ2-5; 7 nucleotides line up with TRBD2. This CDR3 has 15 amino acids. V was clipped by 0 bases and J by 4 bases; unmatched bases: 5. In germline, CDR1 is MNHEY, CDR2 SMNVEV (reference sequence). CDR3 amino acids: CASSLSGLAAETQYF. The CDR3 nucleotides read TGTGCCAGCAGTTTATCTGGCCTAGCGGCAGAGACCCAGTACTTC.

V and J are TRBV5-6 and TRBJ2-7; TRBD1 or TRBD2 may be the D gene (5 bases each). The CDR3 consists of 13 residues. Trimming stripped 4 bases from V and 3 bases from J, with 11 bases between. Germline loops: CDR1 SGHDT, CDR2 YYEEEE. The CDR3 sequence: CASSPWGNYEQYF. The CDR3 DNA reads TGTGCCAGCAGCCCATGGGGGAACTACGAGCAGTACTTC.

The V call is TRBV7-6, the J call TRBJ2-1; D might be TRBD1 (5 bases). Germline CDR1 is SGHVS and CDR2 is FNYEAQ. With 3 bases removed from V and 6 bases from J, the gap between germline ends came to 9 bases. This CDR3 has 13 residues. The CDR3 protein is CASSFQGSNEQFF. The DNA of the CDR3 is TGTGCCAGCAGCTTTCAGGGATCCAATGAGCAGTTCTTC. Full variable domain (missing parts from reference TRBV7-6 and TRBJ2-1): GAGVSQSPRYKVTKRGQDVALRCDPISGHVSLYWYRQALGQGPEFLTYFNYEAQQDKSGLPNDRFSAERPEGSISTLTIQRTEQRDSAMYRCASSFQGSNEQFFGPGTRLTVL.

This rearrangement joins TRBV12-5 to TRBJ2-5; 14 bases fit TRBD2. After removal of 1 base from V and 2 bases from J, the junction contained 3 bases not matched to a gene. The CDR3 sequence is 17 residues long. Germline-derived CDR1 and CDR2 are LGHNT and FRNRAP. The DNA of the CDR3 is TGTGCTAGTGGTTTGGGACTAGCGGGAGGGAGGCAAGAGACCCAGTACTTC. This gives the protein CASGLGLAGGRQETQYF.

V gene TRBV6-5 combines with J gene TRBJ1-1, with D possibly being TRBD1 (5 bases). This CDR3 region has 14 residues. Trimming cost V 0 bases and J 5 bases, with 10 bases left between them. CDR1 MNHEY and CDR2 SVGAGI come from the germline V gene. CDR3 in DNA: TGTGCCAGCAGTTACTCGGGGGGGAAGACTGAAGCTTTCTTT. Translated: CASSYSGGKTEAFF.

The chain combines TRBV6-5 with TRBJ1-3; D call uncertain. The CDR3 has 14 residues. V dropped 0 bases and J dropped 4 bases, with 7 bases sitting between them. CDR1 and CDR2 (germline): MNHEY, SVGAGI. CDR3 DNA: TGTGCCAGCAGTTACTCGGCGGCCGGAAACACCATATATTTT. Translating gives CASSYSAAGNTIYF.

The chain has TRBV6-1 and TRBJ2-5, with D uncertain. The V end was cut by 6 bases, the J end by 0 bases, with 5 bases between. CDR1 is MNHNS and CDR2 is SASEGT in the germline V gene. The CDR3 is made up of 12 amino acids. The CDR3 region is CASRQNQETQYF. DNA for the CDR3: TGTGCCAGCAGGCAGAACCAAGAGACCCAGTACTTC.

The table lists this clone with a few counts. J is TRBJ2-1 and V is TRBV7-8, with a weak D call TRBD2 (5 bases). V shed 5 bases and J shed 6 bases, with 17 bases lying between them. This CDR3 has 15 amino acids. CDR1 and CDR2 from the germline V gene are SGHVS and FQNEAQ. CDR3 region: CASSQAGVRGNEQFF. CDR3 nucleotide sequence: TGTGCCAGCAGCCAGGCTGGGGTTCGGGGCAATGAGCAGTTCTTC.

The genes are TRBV10-1 and TRBJ2-7; 8 bases are shared with TRBD1. Germline V gene data show CDR1 as WNHNN and CDR2 as SYGVQD (reference sequence). The CDR3 totals 13 residues. The V segment lost 5 bases and the J segment 7 bases; nucleotides outside the gene matches: 7. CDR3 in DNA: TGCGCCAGCAGTTCCGGACAGGGTGGGGAGCAGTACTTC. This encodes CASSSGQGGEQYF.

The chain links TRBV7-7 to TRBJ2-3, with TRBD2 matching 15 bases. The CDR3 is made up of 16 amino acids. The junction had 7 bases not matched to a gene; V was cut back by 5 bases and J by 7 bases. The germline CDR1 and CDR2 sequences are SSHAT and FNYEAQ (reference sequence). CDR3: CASSPGLAGGVHTQYF. The CDR3 nucleotides read TGTGCCAGCAGCCCAGGACTAGCGGGAGGGGTTCATACGCAGTATTTT.

The V and J genes are TRBV19 and TRBJ2-1; maybe TRBD2 (5 bases). Trimming left V 5 bases short and J 5 bases short, with 10 bases between. Per the germline V gene, CDR1 is LNHDA and CDR2 is SQIVND (reference sequence). The CDR3 extends over 13 amino acids. CDR3 sequence: CASSRGRNNEQFF. The CDR3 DNA follows: TGTGCCAGTAGTCGGGGAAGGAACAATGAGCAGTTCTTC.

This chain connects TRBV7-2 to TRBJ1-2, with a tentative D call TRBD1 (6 bases). Germline-derived CDR1 and CDR2 are SGHTA and FQGNSA. Trimming cost V 1 base and J 12 bases, with 21 bases left between them. The CDR3 runs to 15 residues. The CDR3 here is CASSLDGGATTGNTF. CDR3 DNA sequence: TGTGCCAGCAGCTTAGACGGGGGGGCGACGACCGGAAACACCTTC.

This chain uses TRBV13 with TRBJ2-1; D remains unclear. V gave up 6 bases and J gave up 7 bases, with 19 bases separating them. CDR3 length: 15 residues. Germline V gives CDR1 PRHDT, CDR2 FYEKMQ (reference sequence). The CDR3 nucleotides read TGTGCCAGCAGTCTTGACTCTGCTGTGGGGAATGAGCAGTTCTTC. Translated: CASSLDSAVGNEQFF.

The V and J genes are TRBV10-3 and TRBJ2-7; weak D call: TRBD1 (5 bases). The CDR3 consists of 13 residues. V was shortened by 8 bases and J by 6 bases, with 17 bases between the two germline ends. Germline values: CDR1 ENHRY, CDR2 SYGVKD. CDR3 region: CAIGSQEQGEQYF. CDR3 in DNA: TGTGCCATCGGTAGCCAGGAGCAGGGCGAGCAGTACTTC.

The V and J genes are TRBV18 and TRBJ2-1; D possibly corresponds to TRBD1 (5 bases). The CDR3 is 12 residues long. Per germline, CDR1 KGHSH and CDR2 LQKENI. The V end was cut by 3 bases, the J end by 6 bases, with 6 bases between. Here the CDR3 reads CASSPTGNEQFF. CDR3 sequence (DNA): TGTGCCAGCTCACCTACAGGCAATGAGCAGTTCTTC.